This T cell receptor beta chain was sequenced in a study of T cells expressing NK-cell markers. Using the 5' RACE reads, TCRdb records one entry per CDR3 protein without DNA. Here the sample table reports fewer than 400,000 distinct CDR3 sequences. The CDR3 is made up of 16 amino acids. The germline V gene has CDR1 SGHRS and CDR2 YFSETQ. The TCR originated in a man between 18 and 69 years old in good health. V is TRBV5-1 and J is TRBJ2-3; the D call of TRBD2 rests on TCRdb alone, since no DNA is present to check it. The sequenced sample was blood T cells: a sorted CD56 or NKG2C T cell subset, CD4+ or CD8+ T cells, or bulk PBMC T cells (not recorded which). The CDR3 sequence is CASRTGGAGDTDTQYF.